A single sample gave rise to the 13 T cell receptor beta chains below, sequenced in a study of beta chain features in type 1 diabetes. Sequenced material consisted of expressed TCRB transcripts (all of the isolated RNA was reverse transcribed). TCRdb keeps only in-frame clones here, not all; method: immunoSEQ multiplex PCR. This table holds over 500,000 clones, roughly 16% found once. What was sequenced was naive CD4+ T cells from blood. The receptor set was obtained from a man younger than 30 in good health.

The genes are TRBV5-1 and TRBJ2-1; 8 bases fit TRBD2. Germline V gene lookup returns CDR1 SGHRS and CDR2 YFSETQ. J gave up 6 bases and V 1 base, and 0 bases lay outside the gene matches. CDR3 length equals 13 residues. CDR3 region: CASSLREGNEQFF. CDR3 sequence (DNA): TGCGCCAGCAGCTTGCGGGAGGGCAATGAGCAGTTCTTC.

This clone was detected only a few times. The rearrangement links TRBV5-4 to TRBJ1-2; D is perhaps TRBD1 (6 bases). Trimming shortened V by 7 bases and J by 5 bases, and 15 bases separated the two germline ends. Germline values: CDR1 SGHNT, CDR2 YYREEE (reference sequence). This CDR3 spans 13 amino acids. The CDR3 is CASSQDSTYGYTF. In nucleotides, the CDR3 is TGTGCCAGCTCTCAGGACAGTACATATGGCTACACCTTC.

This clone was seen only a few times. The V gene is TRBV10-3, the J gene TRBJ1-5; 8 bases agree with TRBD1. Germline V lookup: CDR1 ENHRY, CDR2 SYGVKD. The CDR3 extends over 13 amino acids. V lost 10 bases and J lost 6; bases outside the gene matches: 8. CDR3 loop: CATKDRVGQPQHF. DNA of the CDR3: TGTGCCACCAAGGACAGGGTGGGTCAGCCCCAGCATTTT.

This clone was seen more than once but under ten times. The chain is built from TRBV7-9 and TRBJ1-6; no definite D call. The V and J ends lost 1 base and 4 bases respectively, with 8 bases between them. Germline CDR1 SEHNR, CDR2 FQNEAQ (reference sequence). The CDR3 runs to 15 residues. The CDR3 DNA follows: TGTGCCAGCAGCTTAGGGGCAGATTATAATTCACCCCTCCACTTT. Translated, it gives CASSLGADYNSPLHF.

This clone has only a few counts. The chain couples TRBV7-9 to TRBJ1-2; 7 nucleotides align to TRBD1. This CDR3 is 16 amino acids long. J was trimmed by 0 bases and V by 6 bases; bases with no gene match: 10. From germline, CDR1 is SEHNR and CDR2 FQNEAQ (reference sequence). This CDR3 is CASRNDREATNYGYTF. CDR3 nucleotides: TGTGCCAGCAGAAATGACAGGGAAGCGACTAACTATGGCTACACCTTC.

The chain employs TRBV19 and TRBJ1-2; 7 bases align to TRBD1. The trim removed 5 bases at V and 7 bases at J, leaving 13 bases unmatched. CDR1 is LNHDA, CDR2 SQIVND, per germline (reference sequence). This CDR3 spans 15 amino acids. The CDR3 protein is CASSLNPDRLSGYTF. The CDR3 nucleotides are TGTGCCAGTAGTCTAAATCCGGACAGGCTAAGTGGCTACACCTTC.

The chain joins TRBV2 to TRBJ1-2; TRBD1 matches at 8 bases. This CDR3 comprises 13 residues. V was pared by 4 bases and J by 4 bases, with 2 bases of the junction left unmatched. CDR1 and CDR2 from the germline V gene are SNHLY and FYNNEI. CDR3 protein: CASSGDRSYGYTF. CDR3 coding DNA: TGTGCCAGCAGTGGGGACAGGAGCTATGGCTACACCTTC.

This chain joins TRBV25-1 and TRBJ2-7; 9 bases align to TRBD1. After removal of 7 bases from V and 1 base from J, the junction contained 11 bases not matched to a gene. CDR3 length equals 16 residues. Looked up from germline, CDR1 is MGHDK and CDR2 is SYGVNS. The CDR3 DNA sequence: TGTGCCAGCAAATACACCGGGACAGGGTTTTCCTACGAGCAGTACTTC. Translation gives CASKYTGTGFSYEQYF.

The chain employs TRBV7-2 and TRBJ1-1; the D gene is possibly TRBD1 (6 bases). Germline values: CDR1 SGHTA, CDR2 FQGNSA. CDR3 length: 13 residues. The V end lost 0 bases, the J end lost 6 bases, and 8 bases lay between the germline ends. DNA for the CDR3: TGTGCCAGCAGCTTAGCATGGGGGCCTGAAGCTTTCTTT. Its protein is CASSLAWGPEAFF.

This clone was seen only once. One junction end disagrees with the germline gene, perhaps due to a read error. This chain uses TRBV7-7 with TRBJ2-3, with D hard to call. The CDR3 loop spans 13 amino acids. Per the germline V gene, CDR1 is SSHAT and CDR2 is FNYEAQ (reference sequence). This CDR3 is CASSLVGTDTQYF. CDR3 coding DNA: TGTGCTAGCAGCTTAGTGGGGACAGATACGCAGTATTTT.

This clone was seen only a few times. The chain uses TRBV28 and TRBJ1-5; D remains ambiguous. Germline values: CDR1 MDHEN, CDR2 SYDVKM. This CDR3 spans 15 amino acids. The ends were cut back, 2 bases at V and 1 base at J, with 9 bases in the middle. Here the CDR3 DNA reads TGTGCCAGCAGTTTAGTTGGACGGAGCAATCAGCCCCAGCATTTT. Protein: CASSLVGRSNQPQHF.

The chain uses TRBV7-2 and TRBJ2-7, with unresolved D. The CDR3 contains 13 residues. Per the germline V gene, CDR1 is SGHTA and CDR2 is FQGNSA. V dropped 6 bases and J dropped 2 bases, with 11 bases sitting between them. The CDR3 region is CASSNGGTYEQYF. CDR3 DNA sequence: TGTGCCAGCAGTAACGGTGGAACCTACGAGCAGTACTTC.

This clone was seen a handful of times. V is TRBV29-1 and J is TRBJ2-7; a possible D gene is TRBD2 (5 bases). The V gene lost 4 bases and the J gene lost 0 bases, with 16 bases spanning the gap. The CDR3 totals 15 residues. The germline CDR1 and CDR2 sequences are SQVTM and ANQGSEA. In nucleotides, the CDR3 is TGCAGCGTTGGGGAGATACGACCGAGCTCCTACGAGCAGTACTTC. This gives the protein CSVGEIRPSSYEQYF.